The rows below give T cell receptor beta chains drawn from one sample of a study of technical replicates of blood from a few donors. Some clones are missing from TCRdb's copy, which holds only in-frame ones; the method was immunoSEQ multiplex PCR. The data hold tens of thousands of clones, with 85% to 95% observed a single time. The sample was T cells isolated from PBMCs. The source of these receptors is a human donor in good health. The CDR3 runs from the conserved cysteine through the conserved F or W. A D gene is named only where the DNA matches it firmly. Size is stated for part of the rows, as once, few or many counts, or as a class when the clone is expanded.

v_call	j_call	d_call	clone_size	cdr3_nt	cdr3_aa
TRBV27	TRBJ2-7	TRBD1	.	TGTGCCAGTCGGACAGGGACCTACGAGCAGTACTTC	CASRTGTYEQYF
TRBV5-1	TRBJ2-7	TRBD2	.	TGCGCCAGCAGCCGGGTTAGCGGGAGTACCCAACAGGAGCAGTACTTC	CASSRVSGSTQQEQYF
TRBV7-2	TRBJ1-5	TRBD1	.	TGTGCCAGCAGCCCACGGGACAGGGAGTATAGCAATCAGCCCCAGCATTTT	CASSPRDREYSNQPQHF
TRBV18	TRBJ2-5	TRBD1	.	TGTGCCAGCTCACTATCGACAGGGGCCTGGGAGACCCAGTACTTC	CASSLSTGAWETQYF
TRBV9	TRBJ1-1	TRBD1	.	TGTGCCAGCAGCGGGACCTCAGGGGGCAGTCGGGTGAACACTGAAGCTTTCTTT	CASSGTSGGSRVNTEAFF
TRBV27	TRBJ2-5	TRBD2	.	TGTGCCAGCAGTTTCACTAGCGGTCAAGAGACCCAGTACTTC	CASSFTSGQETQYF
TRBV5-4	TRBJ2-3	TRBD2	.	TGTGCCAGCAGCTGGGGACTAGCGGGAGGGCCCTTCACAGATACGCAGTATTTT	CASSWGLAGGPFTDTQYF
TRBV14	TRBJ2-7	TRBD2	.	TGTGCCAGCTCCGTACTAGCGGTAACCGGGGAGCAGTACTTC	CASSVLAVTGEQYF
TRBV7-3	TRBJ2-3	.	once	TGTGCCAGCAGCTTAAATTCCGGCGGTAGCACAGATACGCAGTATTTT	CASSLNSGGSTDTQYF
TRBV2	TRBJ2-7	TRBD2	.	TGTGCCAGCAGTGAAGCGTGGGAGGGGTCATACTTGCAGTACTTC	CASSEAWEGSYLQYF
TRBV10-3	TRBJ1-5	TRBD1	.	TGTGCCATCAGCGGGACAGGGGGTCAGCCCCAGCATTTT	CAISGTGGQPQHF
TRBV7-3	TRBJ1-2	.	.	TGTGCCAGCAGGTCGACCGCGGCAAGTTCTGGCTACACCTTC	CASRSTAASSGYTF
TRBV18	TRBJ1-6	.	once	TGTGCCAGCTCACCCGTCAGGGATAATTCACCCCTCCACTTT	CASSPVRDNSPLHF
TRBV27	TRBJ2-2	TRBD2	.	TGTGCCAGCAGTTTGGGGGAGGGCAGACGGAACACCGGGGAGCTGTTTTTT	CASSLGEGRRNTGELFF
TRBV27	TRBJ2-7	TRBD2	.	TGTGCCAGCAGTTCTAGCGGGAGCAGGTACGAGCAGTACTTC	CASSSSGSRYEQYF
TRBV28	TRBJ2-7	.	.	TGTGCCAGCAGTTTATACGAGGGTGTGGGTGCAGGGGAAAACGAGCAGTACTTC	CASSLYEGVGAGENEQYF
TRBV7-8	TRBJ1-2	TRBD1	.	TGTGCCAGCAGCCTCACGGCGGGACAGGAATATGGCTACACCTTC	CASSLTAGQEYGYTF
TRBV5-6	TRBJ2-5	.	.	TGTGCCAGCCTCTTCGCGGGCGGGCCCCAAGAGACCCAGTACTTC	CASLFAGGPQETQYF
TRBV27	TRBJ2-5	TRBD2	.	TGTGCCAGCAAAGAACTAGCGGGAGGTCAAGAGACCCAGTACTTC	CASKELAGGQETQYF
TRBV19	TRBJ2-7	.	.	TGTGCCAGTAGTATAACCGGGATAGGAATAGGCGAGCAGTACTTC	CASSITGIGIGEQYF
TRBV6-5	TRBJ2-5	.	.	TGTGCCAGCAGTTACGGGGTCGGGGTTGAAGAGACCCAGTACTTC	CASSYGVGVEETQYF
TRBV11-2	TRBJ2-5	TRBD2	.	TGTGCCAGCAGCTCCCAGCCGGCGGGGGGCCAAGAGACCCAGTACTTC	CASSSQPAGGQETQYF
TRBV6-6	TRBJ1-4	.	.	TGTGCCAGCCGGTTTACAACTAATGAAAAACTGTTTTTT	CASRFTTNEKLFF
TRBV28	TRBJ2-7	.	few	TGTGCCAGCAGTCCAGTCTCGCAGGAAGAGCAGTACTTC	CASSPVSQEEQYF
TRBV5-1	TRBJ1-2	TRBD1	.	TGCGCCAGCAGCTTGGGACAGGGACGGGATGGCTACACCTTC	CASSLGQGRDGYTF
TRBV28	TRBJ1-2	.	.	TGTGCCAGCAGTTTGGGTCAGGTCCTTTATGGCTACACCTTC	CASSLGQVLYGYTF
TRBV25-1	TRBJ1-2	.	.	TGTGCCAGCAGTTTTGAGGGAAGCTATGGCTACACCTTC	CASSFEGSYGYTF